Each of the 13 T cell receptor beta chains below was sequenced from the same sample in a study of human T cells and chemical hapten exposure. MiXCR, applied by TCRdb to the RACE reads, yields one record per CDR3 protein. The table lists approximately 350,000 distinct CDR3 sequences, nearly 6.5% of them singletons. Indicated time point: patch test 2, 6 weeks after DPC sensitization. Stated treatment: therapeutic diphenylcyclopropenone sensitization with weekly scalp DPC. Specimen: whole blood, collected in connection with sensitization to the hapten diphenylcyclopropenone (DPC). The receptors come from a young woman with alopecia areata. Some clones in this sample may be carry-over from other donors' samples.

DNA for the CDR3: TGTGCCAGCAGCCCACTGGGCGGGGAAGGGAATTCACCCCTCCACTTT. Amino acids: CASSPLGGEGNSPLHF. This sequence joins TRBV7-9 and TRBJ1-6, with D unresolved. V gave up 5 bases and J gave up 7 bases, with 18 bases separating them. The CDR3 totals 16 residues. Germline V CDR1 and CDR2: SEHNR, FQNEAQ (reference sequence). Variable domain in full (rest from reference TRBV7-9 and TRBJ1-6): DTGVSQNPRHKITKRGQNVTFRCDPISEHNRLYWYRQTLGQGPEFLTYFQNEAQLEKSRLLSDRFSAERPKGSFSTLEIQRTEQGDSAMYLCASSPLGGEGNSPLHFGNGTRLTVT.

This clonotype was observed many times. The J gene is TRBJ2-3, the V gene TRBV12-3 or TRBV12-4; 8 bases align to TRBD2. The CDR3 consists of 14 residues. V shed 5 bases and J 6 bases; nucleotides not matched to a gene: 7. The CDR3 region has the DNA TGTGCCAGCAGTATTAGCGGGACGGCGGATACGCAGTATTTT. It yields the protein CASSISGTADTQYF.

This rearrangement joins TRBV20-1 to TRBJ2-2; TRBD1 is a possible D gene (5 bases). CDR1 DFQATT and CDR2 SNEGSKA come from the germline V gene (reference sequence). This CDR3 region has 13 residues. Trimming removed 5 bases from V and 0 bases from J, with 7 bases in between. The CDR3 region is CSAHRPNTGELFF. CDR3 DNA: TGCAGTGCTCACAGGCCGAACACCGGGGAGCTGTTTTTT.

This clonotype was counted between two and nine times. The V and J genes are TRBV12-3 or TRBV12-4 and TRBJ2-3; 11 bases align to TRBD2. CDR3 length: 15 residues. The ends lost 6 bases at V and 6 bases at J; junction bases unmatched: 8. The CDR3 DNA follows: TGTGCCAGCAGCCCTCTACTAGCGGGGGACGATACGCAGTATTTT. It yields the protein CASSPLLAGDDTQYF.

The chain carries TRBV6-2 or TRBV6-3 and TRBJ2-1; 8 positions agree with TRBD2. The V and J ends lost 6 bases and 6 bases, in that order; junction bases with no gene match: 7. Germline loops: CDR1 MNHEY, CDR2 SVGEGT. The CDR3 has 14 amino acids. This CDR3 reads CASSVGTSANEQFF. In nucleotides, the CDR3 is TGTGCCAGCAGCGTCGGGACTAGTGCCAATGAGCAGTTCTTC.

This clonotype occurred a few times. The chain combines TRBV11-2 with TRBJ1-2, with 8 bases identical to TRBD1. Per the germline V gene, CDR1 is SGHAT and CDR2 is FQNNGV. With 5 bases clipped from V and 4 bases from J, the junction kept 18 bases outside the gene matches. The CDR3 has 18 amino acids. The DNA of the CDR3 is TGTGCCAGCAGCCACCGAAGTCCGACAGGGGACCTAATCTATGGCTACACCTTC. Protein sequence: CASSHRSPTGDLIYGYTF. Looking up the rest from reference TRBV11-2 and TRBJ1-2 gives the full variable domain: EAGVAQSPRYKIIEKRQSVAFWCNPISGHATLYWYQQILGQGPKLLIQFQNNGVVDDSQLPKDRFSAERLKGVDSTLKIQPAKLEDSAVYLCASSHRSPTGDLIYGYTFGSGTRLTVV.

This clonotype was detected many times. The gene calls are TRBV6-5 and TRBJ1-6; 7 nucleotides line up with TRBD1. CDR1 is MNHEY, CDR2 SVGAGI, per germline. V was pared by 6 bases and J by 10 bases, with 9 bases of the junction left unmatched. This CDR3 has 14 amino acids. The CDR3 loop is CASSLTGFGSPLHF. In DNA form, the CDR3 reads TGTGCCAGCAGCCTGACAGGGTTTGGCTCACCCCTCCACTTT.

This clonotype was recorded many times. V gene TRBV3-1 combines with J gene TRBJ2-5; 12 positions match TRBD2. The CDR3 runs 17 residues. The V gene end was trimmed by 3 bases and the J gene end by 3 bases; junction bases not matched to a gene: 8. Germline assignment: CDR1 LGHDT and CDR2 YNNKEL (reference sequence). The CDR3 spells CASSQALWTSGEETQYF. CDR3 in DNA: TGTGCCAGCAGCCAGGCCCTCTGGACTAGCGGGGAAGAGACCCAGTACTTC.

CDR3 sequence (DNA): TGCGCCAGCAGCCAAGAACTAGCGGGGGGGCCCCCCACAGATACGCAGTATTTT. Translating it yields CASSQELAGGPPTDTQYF. V gene TRBV4-3 combines with J gene TRBJ2-3; 13 bases agree with TRBD2. V shed 0 bases and J 2 bases; nucleotides not matched to a gene: 5. Per germline, CDR1 LGHNA and CDR2 YSLEER. The CDR3 has 18 residues.

This clonotype was seen just once. The chain uses TRBV23-1 and TRBJ2-3; the D is unclear. TRBV23-1 is labeled an ORF, and its function is uncertain. Trimming stripped 3 bases from V and 1 base from J, with 11 bases between. The CDR3 length is 15 residues. The CDR3 region has the DNA TGCGCCAGCAGTCAGGGCACAGCTGGCACAGATACGCAGTATTTT. Amino acid sequence: CASSQGTAGTDTQYF.

J is TRBJ1-3 and V is TRBV12-3 or TRBV12-4; D is unresolved. The germline V and J ends were trimmed by 3 bases and 0 bases, with 12 bases remaining between them. The CDR3 has 16 amino acids. As DNA, the CDR3 is TGTGCCAGCAGTTTCCCCCCCGCTTACTCTGGAAACACCATATATTTT. It yields the protein CASSFPPAYSGNTIYF.

This clonotype was counted a few times. The CDR3 spells CASRDQGAQETQYF. Written as DNA, the CDR3 is TGCGCCAGCAGGGATCAGGGGGCCCAAGAGACCCAGTACTTC. The chain uses TRBV5-1 and TRBJ2-5, with 8 positions matching TRBD1. The CDR3 length is 14 residues. The germline V gene encodes CDR1 SGHRS and CDR2 YFSETQ. V dropped 5 bases and J dropped 1; count of bases not matched to a gene: 4.

This clonotype came up a few times. The chain couples TRBV6-1 to TRBJ1-2; 9 positions agree with TRBD1. CDR3 length equals 15 residues. The germline V gene encodes CDR1 MNHNS and CDR2 SASEGT. V dropped 6 bases and J dropped 4; count of bases not matched to a gene: 9. The DNA for the CDR3 is TGTGCCAGCAGGACAGCCGGACAGGGGAGCTATGGCTACACCTTC. It is translated as CASRTAGQGSYGYTF.